The 22 T cell receptor beta chains in this list originate from one sample, sequenced in a study of CD8 T cells in Susac syndrome. An amount of RNA that ranged from 0.5 to 1 ug was reverse transcribed with random hexamers. TCRdb ran MiXCR on the immunoSEQ multiplex PCR reads and lists one entry per CDR3 protein. In the table there are tens of thousands of distinct CDR3 sequences, approximately 96% of which are singletons. The material sequenced was CD8+ T cells from PBMCs. These receptors all come from a human donor with Susac syndrome.

The chain couples TRBV20-1 to TRBJ1-4; TRBD1 aligns across 8 bases. Per germline, CDR1 DFQATT and CDR2 SNEGSKA (reference sequence). The CDR3 spans 17 residues. With 2 bases clipped from V and 2 bases from J, the junction kept 10 bases outside the gene matches. The CDR3 protein is CSARSTGDALTNEKLFF. The CDR3 DNA follows: TGCAGTGCTAGATCGACAGGGGACGCCTTGACTAATGAAAAACTGTTTTTT.

Of note for this clonotype: A junction end diverges from the germline sequence, so it may reflect a read error. The chain links TRBV5-1 to TRBJ2-1, with 9 bases identical to TRBD2. The length of the CDR3 is 16 residues. CDR1 and CDR2 from the germline V gene are SGHRS and YFSETQ. The CDR3 DNA sequence: TGCGCCAGCAGCTTGGTAGCGGGGGCTATGGGGAATGGGCAGTTCTTC. This gives the protein CASSLVAGAMGNGQFF.

V usage is TRBV7-8 and J usage is TRBJ1-1; 7 positions match TRBD1. V was pared by 6 bases and J by 5 bases, with 15 bases of the junction left unmatched. CDR3 size: 16 residues. Germline V CDR1 and CDR2: SGHVS, FQNEAQ. The CDR3 DNA is TGTGCCAGCAGTGGACCGGGACAGATTTTCTCGACTGAAGCTTTCTTT. Amino acids: CASSGPGQIFSTEAFF.

This clonotype was seen once. The V call is TRBV6-5, the J call TRBJ1-5, with D possibly matching TRBD1 (6 bases). Germline loops: CDR1 MNHEY, CDR2 SVGAGI. The CDR3 runs 14 residues. The V end lost 5 bases, the J end lost 1 base, and 9 bases lay between the germline ends. In nucleotides, the CDR3 is TGTGCCAGCAGTCAGGGGATGAGCAATCAGCCCCAGCATTTT. Encoded protein: CASSQGMSNQPQHF.

The J gene is TRBJ1-1, the V gene TRBV20-1, with TRBD1 identical over 10 bases. Trimming cost V 0 bases and J 1 base; bases outside gene matches: 2. This CDR3 has 15 residues. CDR1 is DFQATT, CDR2 SNEGSKA, per germline (reference sequence). The DNA of the CDR3 is TGCAGTGCTAGAGATCGGGACAGGGGGAACACTGAAGCTTTCTTT. Translating gives CSARDRDRGNTEAFF.

Here the CDR3 DNA reads TGCAGCGTTGTCTATGCGGGCCGGAACACTGAAGCTTTCTTT. This gives the protein CSVVYAGRNTEAFF. The chain uses TRBV29-1 and TRBJ1-1, with unresolved D. The CDR3 loop spans 14 amino acids. Trimming took 4 bases from V and 1 from J, leaving 13 bases between them. From germline, CDR1 is SQVTM and CDR2 ANQGSEA.

This clonotype was recorded only once. The chain uses TRBV15 and TRBJ1-1, with D possibly being TRBD1 (5 bases). The CDR3 is 15 amino acids. CDR1 LNHNV and CDR2 YYDKDF come from the germline V gene (reference sequence). Trimming removed 0 bases from V and 4 bases from J, with 12 bases in between. CDR3: CATSRDNRLSTEAFF. In DNA form, the CDR3 reads TGTGCCACCAGCAGAGATAACAGGTTGAGCACTGAAGCTTTCTTT.

V and J are TRBV29-1 and TRBJ2-7; possibly TRBD2 for D (6 bases). The CDR3 is 13 residues long. Trimming left V 3 bases short and J 4 bases short, with 13 bases between. CDR1 is SQVTM and CDR2 is ANQGSEA in the germline V gene. Written as DNA, the CDR3 is TGCAGCGTTGACCAGGGAGGAGTATACGAGCAGTACTTC. It is translated as CSVDQGGVYEQYF.

The chain couples TRBV29-1 to TRBJ2-3; D gene ambiguous. V lost 7 bases to trimming and J lost 5 bases, with 7 bases between them. CDR3 length equals 10 residues. Germline CDR1 and CDR2: SQVTM and ANQGSEA. In DNA, the CDR3 is TGCAGCGCGGGTCAAGATACGCAGTATTTT. Translated: CSAGQDTQYF.

This rearrangement joins TRBV5-1 to TRBJ2-5; D is undetermined. With 0 bases removed from V and 2 bases from J, the gap between germline ends came to 5 bases. The germline V gene has CDR1 SGHRS and CDR2 YFSETQ. CDR3 length: 13 amino acids. CDR3 region: CASSLERQETQYF. The DNA of the CDR3 is TGCGCCAGCAGCTTGGAACGGCAAGAGACCCAGTACTTC.

The rearrangement joins TRBV20-1 to TRBJ1-1; D is unresolved. This CDR3 is 12 amino acids long. The germline V gene has CDR1 DFQATT and CDR2 SNEGSKA (reference sequence). CDR3 nucleotide sequence: TGCAGGGCCTCTCCGTCTAACACTGAAGCTTTCTTT. Translation: CRASPSNTEAFF.

This chain uses TRBV29-1 with TRBJ2-7; 11 bases fit TRBD2. Germline CDR1 SQVTM, CDR2 ANQGSEA. The CDR3 loop spans 17 amino acids. CDR3 nucleotide sequence: TGCAACGTAGGGTCGACTAGCGGGGAGGATATCTTCAACGAGCAGTACTTC. Translation: CNVGSTSGEDIFNEQYF.

This sequence joins TRBV27 and TRBJ1-4; D is unclear. The V end was cut by 3 bases, the J end by 5 bases, with 10 bases between. This CDR3 has 14 residues. Looked up from germline, CDR1 is MNHEY and CDR2 is SMNVEV (reference sequence). The CDR3: CASSFNGENEKLFF. The CDR3 DNA reads as TGTGCCAGCAGTTTCAACGGTGAGAATGAAAAACTGTTTTTT.

The chain recombines TRBV5-1 with TRBJ2-5; 7 bases are shared with TRBD1. Germline trimming cut 0 bases from V and 5 bases from J; bases unmatched to any gene: 7. The CDR3 extends over 15 amino acids. Germline V CDR1 and CDR2: SGHRS, YFSETQ. The CDR3 region is CASSLASGGSETQYF. The CDR3 DNA sequence: TGCGCCAGCAGCTTGGCCTCAGGGGGAAGTGAGACCCAGTACTTC.

As concerns this clonotype: This CDR3 fails to terminate in the conserved phenylalanine or tryptophan, so it likely reflects a read error. The chain combines TRBV5-1 with TRBJ2-1; either TRBD1 or TRBD2 may fit D (5 bases each). Trimming removed 2 bases at V and 7 bases at J, with 10 bases between. This CDR3 has 13 residues. Germline CDR1 is SGHRS and CDR2 is YFSETQ. The CDR3 region is CASSFRGDNEQFV. The CDR3 DNA reads TGCGCCAGCAGCTTCAGAGGGGATAATGAGCAGTTCGTC.

The CDR3 protein is CASSQLRQEDEQYF. The CDR3 DNA is TGCGCCAGCAGCCAACTCAGACAGGAGGACGAGCAGTACTTC. V usage is TRBV4-3 and J usage is TRBJ2-7; maybe TRBD1 (6 bases). The germline gives CDR1 LGHNA, CDR2 YSLEER. The CDR3 runs 14 residues. Between the trimmed V and J ends, which lost 2 bases and 5 bases, there was a span of 13 bases.

This clonotype was seen just once. V gene TRBV2 combines with J gene TRBJ1-2; D possibly corresponds to TRBD1 (5 bases). Per germline, CDR1 SNHLY and CDR2 FYNNEI. The length of the CDR3 is 14 residues. V shed 3 bases and J shed 6 bases, with 14 bases lying between them. This CDR3 is CASSDLGDRDGYTF. In nucleotides, the CDR3 is TGTGCCAGCAGTGACCTGGGGGACCGCGATGGCTACACCTTC.

This clonotype was counted once. CDR3 loop: CASSLRRLAETQYF. As DNA, the CDR3 is TGTGCCAGCAGTTTGAGGAGACTCGCAGAGACCCAGTACTTC. V usage is TRBV27 and J usage is TRBJ2-5, with no clear D. Germline assignment: CDR1 MNHEY and CDR2 SMNVEV (reference sequence). This CDR3 contains 14 residues. V was clipped by 3 bases and J by 4 bases, with 12 bases between them.

The chain couples TRBV10-3 to TRBJ2-3; perhaps TRBD1 as D (5 bases). The germline CDR1 and CDR2 sequences are ENHRY and SYGVKD. The CDR3 has 13 amino acids. The V end lost 10 bases, the J end lost 1 base, and 12 bases lay between the germline ends. CDR3 protein: CATAGSGTDTQYF. CDR3 DNA: TGTGCCACTGCAGGGTCGGGCACAGATACGCAGTATTTT.

The J gene is TRBJ1-5, the V gene TRBV6-5; D is possibly TRBD1 (6 bases). V was shortened by 6 bases and J by 2 bases, with 11 bases between the two germline ends. This CDR3 region has 14 residues. Per the germline V gene, CDR1 is MNHEY and CDR2 is SVGAGI. CDR3 sequence reads: CASRGAGGNQPQHF. The CDR3 DNA reads as TGTGCCAGCAGGGGGGCGGGGGGCAATCAGCCCCAGCATTTT.

The chain uses TRBV20-1 and TRBJ2-3; TRBD2 agrees at 13 bases. The germline V gene encodes CDR1 DFQATT and CDR2 SNEGSKA (reference sequence). The CDR3 sequence is 14 residues long. Trimming removed 6 bases from V and 7 bases from J; junction bases left unmatched: 7. The CDR3 loop is CSAQLAGGPHTQYF. The CDR3 DNA reads TGCAGTGCGCAACTAGCGGGGGGGCCTCATACGCAGTATTTT.

V and J are TRBV11-1 and TRBJ2-5; D ambiguous. The CDR3 is made up of 13 amino acids. V dropped 4 bases and J dropped 2 bases, with 8 bases sitting between them. Germline values: CDR1 SGHAT, CDR2 FQDESV (reference sequence). CDR3 bases: TGTGCCAGCAGCTATGGCTGGCAAGAGACCCAGTACTTC. Amino acids: CASSYGWQETQYF.